These T cell receptor beta chains were read from a single sample in a study of blood T cell repertoires in COVID-19. Here immunoSEQ multiplex PCR was the method, and the copy in TCRdb shows in-frame clones only, minus some. The profile shows approximately 17,000 clones, around 89% of them singletons. The sequenced sample was PBMCs or T cells enriched from blood (not recorded which). All receptors derive from a woman aged 25 to 39 who had recovered from COVID-19. Each CDR3 is given with its conserved first and last residue. The D gene is left open where the match is weak. Expanded clones get a size class; other rows say once, few or many, or leave the size out.

>-|TRBD1|TRBV4-3|TRBJ2-2
TGCGCCAGCAGCCAAGAGGGTAGGGGGCTAACCGGGGAGCTGTTTTTT
CASSQEGRGLTGELFF
>few|TRBD1|TRBV6-5|TRBJ2-7
TGTGCCAGCAGGCTGGACAGGGGACCCGCCTACGAGCAGTACTTC
CASRLDRGPAYEQYF
>-|-|TRBV5-1|TRBJ1-5
TGCGCCAGCAGGGTTGGACAGAATCAGCCCCAGCATTTT
CASRVGQNQPQHF
>-|-|TRBV5-1|TRBJ1-4
TGCGCCAGCAGCGACTGGGGACAACAAAGCTTTTTT
CASSDWGQQSFF
>few|-|TRBV18|TRBJ1-5
TGTGCCAGCTCGCCCGATAGCAGTCAAGCCCAGCATTTT
CASSPDSSQAQHF
>-|TRBD2|TRBV30|TRBJ2-3
TGTGCCTGGAGTGTATTGCGGGGGGGCGAGGGATATGGGGATACGCAGTATTTT
CAWSVLRGGEGYGDTQYF
>-|-|TRBV19|TRBJ1-6
TGTGCCAGTAGTGCGGACAGCCTTAATTCACCCCTCCACTTT
CASSADSLNSPLHF
>-|-|TRBV5-5|TRBJ1-2
TGTGCCAGCAGCTCCCAGGCCTCCTACACCTTC
CASSSQASYTF
>-|-|TRBV28|TRBJ1-2
TGTGCCAGCAGTTTATCGGGGGTCTATGGCTACACCTTC
CASSLSGVYGYTF
>-|TRBD1|TRBV5-8|TRBJ1-2
TGTGCCAGCAGCTTCGGACAGGGCCGCTACACCTTC
CASSFGQGRYTF
>few|-|TRBV5-1|TRBJ1-2
TGCGCCAGCAGCTTGGGGACAGAGGGATTGGGCTACACCTTC
CASSLGTEGLGYTF
>-|-|TRBV19|TRBJ2-3
TGTGCCAGTAGTATGACAGCTAGCACAGATACGCAGTATTTT
CASSMTASTDTQYF
>-|TRBD1|TRBV4-3|TRBJ2-2
TGCGCCAGCAGCCGGGCACAGGGGTCCGGGGAGCTGTTTTTT
CASSRAQGSGELFF
>-|TRBD1|TRBV5-6|TRBJ2-3
TGTGCCAGCAGCTTGCTCGACAGGGACGGCACAGATACGCAGTATTTT
CASSLLDRDGTDTQYF
>-|-|TRBV14|TRBJ2-7
TGTGCCAGCAGCCAAGTTCAGGGGCACGAGCAGTACTTC
CASSQVQGHEQYF
>-|-|TRBV15|TRBJ2-5
TGTGCCACCAGCAGGCGGGGAAACTTGGAGACCCAGTACTTC
CATSRRGNLETQYF
>-|-|TRBV7-9|TRBJ2-1
TGTGCCAGCACCAATTCGAGGAGCTACAATGAGCAGTTCTTC
CASTNSRSYNEQFF
>-|-|TRBV7-7|TRBJ2-3
TGTGCCAGCAGCAGATCGGACTTGGGCGCAGATACGCAGTATTTT
CASSRSDLGADTQYF
>-|TRBD1|TRBV2|TRBJ1-6
TGTGCCAGGGCCCGGACAGGGGGCGTAGAGTCACCCCTCCACTTT
CARARTGGVESPLHF
>-|-|TRBV25-1|TRBJ1-4
TGTGCCAGCGGCCGAGGACAGTTCGAGGAAAAACTGTTTTTT
CASGRGQFEEKLFF
>-|-|TRBV18|TRBJ2-7
TGTGCCAGCTCACCTGAGCAGGGAACCTACGAGCAGTACTTC
CASSPEQGTYEQYF
>-|-|TRBV18|TRBJ2-5
TGTGCCAGCTCACCCGGGAGCGTCGAAGAGACCCAGTACTTC
CASSPGSVEETQYF
>-|TRBD1|TRBV12-3/TRBV12-4|TRBJ1-2
TGTGCCAGCAGTCAGGACAGGGTGTATGGCTACACCTTC
CASSQDRVYGYTF
>-|-|TRBV6-5|TRBJ1-2
TGTGCCACCGAGTCGGACATCTATGGCTACACCTTC
CATESDIYGYTF
>few|TRBD1|TRBV7-2|TRBJ2-3
TGTGCCAGCAGCTTGGGACAGCCCACAGATACGCAGTATTTT
CASSLGQPTDTQYF
>few|TRBD1|TRBV24-1|TRBJ2-7
TGTGCCACCAGTGAGTCCGGGACAGGGGGCTTTGGGGAGCAGTACTTC
CATSESGTGGFGEQYF
>once|TRBD1|TRBV27|TRBJ1-1
TGTGCCAGCAGCCTACAGGGGCGAACTGAAGCTTTCTTT
CASSLQGRTEAFF
>-|-|TRBV5-4|TRBJ2-3
TGTGCCAGCAGCTTGGGGGGCCCGCCAGATACGCAGTATTTT
CASSLGGPPDTQYF
>-|TRBD1|TRBV4-1|TRBJ1-3
TGCGCCAGCAGCCAAGGGGGACCGGGACAGCTCTCTGGAAACACCATATATTTT
CASSQGGPGQLSGNTIYF
>few|TRBD1|TRBV5-6|TRBJ1-2
TGTGCCAGCAGCTCGGTCGGGGCAGGGGGCGCGGGCTATGGCTACACCTTC
CASSSVGAGGAGYGYTF
>-|-|TRBV5-1|TRBJ1-1
TGCGCCAGCAGCCACAGGGTTGGGACTGAAGCTTTCTTT
CASSHRVGTEAFF
>-|-|TRBV4-1|TRBJ2-7
TGCGCCAGCAGCCACCGGGAGCAGTACTTC
CASSHREQYF
>-|TRBD2|TRBV5-1|TRBJ2-2
TGCGCCAGCAGCGGACTAGCGGGGGCCACCGGGGAGCTGTTTTTT
CASSGLAGATGELFF
>-|TRBD1|TRBV9|TRBJ2-5
TGTGCCAGCAGCGGCACTGGGGGACAGGGGGCAGAGACCCAGTACTTC
CASSGTGGQGAETQYF
>-|TRBD1|TRBV19|TRBJ2-7
TGTGCCAGTAGTATAGGTTCAGGGGGCGACGAGCAGTACTTC
CASSIGSGGDEQYF
>-|-|TRBV12-3/TRBV12-4|TRBJ2-7
TGTGCCAGCAGTTTCGCCGCGTACGAGCAGTACTTC
CASSFAAYEQYF
>-|TRBD2|TRBV3-1/TRBV3-2|TRBJ2-7
TGTGCCAGCAGCCAAGCGGGGGGTCGTTACGAGCAGTACTTC
CASSQAGGRYEQYF
>-|TRBD1|TRBV14|TRBJ2-2
TGTGCCAGCAGCCGGACAGGGTCGGGCACCGGGGAGCTGTTTTTT
CASSRTGSGTGELFF
>-|TRBD1|TRBV12-3/TRBV12-4|TRBJ1-1
TGTGCCAGCAGTTTAGCGGGACAGGGTGACGCTTTCTTT
CASSLAGQGDAFF
>-|-|TRBV18|TRBJ1-6
TGTGCCAGCTCACCAAGGACTACAGGTTACTATAATTCACCCCTCCACTTT
CASSPRTTGYYNSPLHF
>few|TRBD1|TRBV19|TRBJ1-5
TGTGCCAGTAGTATAGACAGGGGGTCAAATCAGCCCCAGCATTTT
CASSIDRGSNQPQHF
>-|-|TRBV5-1|TRBJ2-7
TGCGCCAGCAGCTTGCGCACAGGGCCCGACGAGCAGTACTTC
CASSLRTGPDEQYF
>-|-|TRBV4-1|TRBJ2-7
TGCGCCAGCAGCCAAGTAGACAGCCTCTACGAGCAGTACTTC
CASSQVDSLYEQYF
>-|-|TRBV10-3|TRBJ2-7
TGTGCCATCAGTGAGTCATTGGCAGGGGCATCCTACGAGCAGTACTTC
CAISESLAGASYEQYF
>-|TRBD2|TRBV11-2|TRBJ2-7
TGTGCCAGCAGCCCCTCTAGCGGGGGGGCCTACGAGCAGTACTTC
CASSPSSGGAYEQYF
>-|TRBD2|TRBV13|TRBJ2-5
TGTGCCAGCAGCCCCCCCGGGACTAGGGTCGGAGAGACCCAGTACTTC
CASSPPGTRVGETQYF
>-|TRBD1|TRBV11-2|TRBJ1-3
TGTGCCAGCAGCTTTGTCAGGGGGCAGATTCACTCTGGAAACACCATATATTTT
CASSFVRGQIHSGNTIYF
>-|TRBD1|TRBV11-1|TRBJ1-2
TGTGCCAGCAGCCTAGGGAGGGGGCCCTATGGCTACACCTTC
CASSLGRGPYGYTF
>once|-|TRBV7-3|TRBJ1-1
TGTGCCAGCAGCCAGGGCGCTGAAGCTTTCTTT
CASSQGAEAFF
>-|TRBD2|TRBV7-2|TRBJ2-7
TGTGCCAGCAGCACCATACCCGGGACTAGCGGCTACGAGCAGTACTTC
CASSTIPGTSGYEQYF
>-|TRBD2|TRBV2|TRBJ2-5
TGTGCCAGCAGTCCCCGACTAGCGGGGGGCCTGGAGACCCAGTACTTC
CASSPRLAGGLETQYF
>-|-|TRBV11-3|TRBJ1-1
TGTGCCAGCAGCTTAGGGCAGGGTTTGGGGACTGAAGCTTTCTTT
CASSLGQGLGTEAFF
>-|TRBD1|TRBV28|TRBJ2-7
TGTGCCAGCAGTGCCCGGGACAGGACGAGCTACGAGCAGTACTTC
CASSARDRTSYEQYF
>-|TRBD1|TRBV24-1|TRBJ2-5
TGTGCCACCAGTGAGCCCGGACAGGGGGAAGAGACCCAGTACTTC
CATSEPGQGEETQYF
>-|TRBD1|TRBV4-1|TRBJ2-7
TGCGCCAGCAGCCCGGGACAGGGGACGATATACGAGCAGTACTTC
CASSPGQGTIYEQYF
>-|TRBD1|TRBV28|TRBJ2-7
TGTGCCAGCACATTGGCAGGGGGCAGCGAGCAGTACTTC
CASTLAGGSEQYF
>-|-|TRBV6-2/TRBV6-3|TRBJ2-2
TGTGCCAGCAGTTACTATCGGGGGGCCCCTTCCGGGGAGCTGTTTTTT
CASSYYRGAPSGELFF